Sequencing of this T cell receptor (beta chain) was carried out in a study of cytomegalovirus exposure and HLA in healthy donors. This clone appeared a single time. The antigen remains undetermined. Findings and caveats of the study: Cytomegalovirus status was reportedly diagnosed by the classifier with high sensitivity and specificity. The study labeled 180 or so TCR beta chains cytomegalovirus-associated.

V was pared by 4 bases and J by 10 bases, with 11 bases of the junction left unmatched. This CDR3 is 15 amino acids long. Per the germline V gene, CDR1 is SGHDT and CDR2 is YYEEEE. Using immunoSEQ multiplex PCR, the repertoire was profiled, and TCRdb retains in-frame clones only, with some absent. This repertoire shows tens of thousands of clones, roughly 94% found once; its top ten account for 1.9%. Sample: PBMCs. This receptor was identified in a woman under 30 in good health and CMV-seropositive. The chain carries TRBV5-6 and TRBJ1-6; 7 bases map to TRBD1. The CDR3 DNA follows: TGTGCCAGCAGCGGAGGGACAGCTCCTATCTCACCCCTCCACTTT. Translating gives CASSGGTAPISPLHF.